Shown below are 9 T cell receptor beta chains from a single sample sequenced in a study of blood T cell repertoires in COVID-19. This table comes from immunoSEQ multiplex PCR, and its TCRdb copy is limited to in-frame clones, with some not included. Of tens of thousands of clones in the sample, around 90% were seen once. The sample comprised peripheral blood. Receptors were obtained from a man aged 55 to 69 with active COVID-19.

CDR3 DNA: TGTGCCAGCAGTCTGGGGACTAGCGGGGGGGCCCGCAATGAGCAGTTCTTC. This encodes CASSLGTSGGARNEQFF. The chain joins TRBV28 to TRBJ2-1; 16 nucleotides line up with TRBD2. V lost 5 bases, J lost 6 bases, and 7 bases stayed unmatched. The CDR3 loop spans 17 amino acids. The germline V gene encodes CDR1 MDHEN and CDR2 SYDVKM.

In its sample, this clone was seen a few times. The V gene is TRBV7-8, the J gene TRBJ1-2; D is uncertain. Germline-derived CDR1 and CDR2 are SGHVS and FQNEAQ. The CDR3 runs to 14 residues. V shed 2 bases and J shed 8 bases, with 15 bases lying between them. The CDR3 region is CASSLSGVEGGYTF. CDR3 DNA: TGTGCCAGCAGCTTATCGGGCGTCGAGGGAGGCTACACCTTC. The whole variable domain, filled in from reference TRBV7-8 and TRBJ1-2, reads GAGVSQSPRYKVAKRGQDVALRCDPISGHVSLFWYQQALGQGPEFLTYFQNEAQLDKSGLPSDRFFAERPEGSVSTLKIQRTQQEDSAVYLCASSLSGVEGGYTFGSGTRLTVV.

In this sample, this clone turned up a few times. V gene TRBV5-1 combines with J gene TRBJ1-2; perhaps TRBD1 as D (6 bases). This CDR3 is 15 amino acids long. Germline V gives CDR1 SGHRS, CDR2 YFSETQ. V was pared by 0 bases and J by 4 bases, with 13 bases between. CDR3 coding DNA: TGCGCCAGCAGCTTGGCGAACAGGGAAGCCTATGGCTACACCTTC. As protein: CASSLANREAYGYTF.

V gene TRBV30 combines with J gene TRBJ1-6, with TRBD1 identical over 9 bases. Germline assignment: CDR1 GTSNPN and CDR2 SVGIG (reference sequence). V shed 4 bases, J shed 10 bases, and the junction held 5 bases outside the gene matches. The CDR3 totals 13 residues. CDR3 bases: TGTGCCTGGAATCGGGACAGGGAGTCACCCCTCCACTTT. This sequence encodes CAWNRDRESPLHF.

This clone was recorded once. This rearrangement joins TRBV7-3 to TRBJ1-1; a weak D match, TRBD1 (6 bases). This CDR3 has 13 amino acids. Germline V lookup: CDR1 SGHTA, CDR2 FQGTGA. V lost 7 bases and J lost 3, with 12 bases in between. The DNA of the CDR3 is TGTGCCAGCAAACTCCAGGGGTACACTGAAGCTTTCTTT. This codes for CASKLQGYTEAFF.

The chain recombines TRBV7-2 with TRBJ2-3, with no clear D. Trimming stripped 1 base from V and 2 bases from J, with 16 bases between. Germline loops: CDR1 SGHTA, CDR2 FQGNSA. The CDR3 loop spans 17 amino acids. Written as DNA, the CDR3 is TGTGCCAGCAGCTTAGGGGCCCCCAATCTATACACAGATACGCAGTATTTT. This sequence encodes CASSLGAPNLYTDTQYF. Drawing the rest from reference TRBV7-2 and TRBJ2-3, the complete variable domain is GAGVSQSPSNKVTEKGKDVELRCDPISGHTALYWYRQSLGQGLEFLIYFQGNSAPDKSGLPSDRFSAERTGGSVSTLTIQRTQQEDSAVYLCASSLGAPNLYTDTQYFGPGTRLTVL.

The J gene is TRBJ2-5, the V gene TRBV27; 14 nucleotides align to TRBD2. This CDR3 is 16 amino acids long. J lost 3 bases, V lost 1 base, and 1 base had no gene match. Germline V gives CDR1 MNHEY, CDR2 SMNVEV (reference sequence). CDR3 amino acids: CASSLLTSGGEETQYF. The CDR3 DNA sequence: TGTGCCAGCAGTTTATTGACTAGCGGGGGGGAAGAGACCCAGTACTTC.

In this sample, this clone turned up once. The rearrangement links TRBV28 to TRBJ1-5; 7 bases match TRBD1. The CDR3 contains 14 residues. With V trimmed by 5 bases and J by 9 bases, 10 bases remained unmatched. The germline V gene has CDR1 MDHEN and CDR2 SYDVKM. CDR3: CASSPGTASLPQHF. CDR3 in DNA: TGTGCCAGCAGTCCCGGGACAGCTTCTTTGCCCCAGCATTTT. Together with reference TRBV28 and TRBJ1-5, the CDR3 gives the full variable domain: DVKVTQSSRYLVKRTGEKVFLECVQDMDHENMFWYRQDPGLGLRLIYFSYDVKMKEKGDIPEGYSVSREKKERFSLILESASTNQTSMYLCASSPGTASLPQHFGDGTRLSIL.

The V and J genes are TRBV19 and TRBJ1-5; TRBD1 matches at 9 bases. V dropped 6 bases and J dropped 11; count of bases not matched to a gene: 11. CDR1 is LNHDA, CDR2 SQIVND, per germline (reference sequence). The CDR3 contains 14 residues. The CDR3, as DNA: TGTGCCAGTAGCGCACCGACAGGGGGTCGGACCCAGCATTTT. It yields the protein CASSAPTGGRTQHF.